A selection of T cell receptor beta chains follows, all from one sample in a study of T cell responses to AZD1222 COVID-19 vaccine. Only in-frame clones appear in the TCRdb table, and some are missing; sequencing was by immunoSEQ multiplex PCR. The sample records 140,000 to 150,000 clones, 90% to 95% being singletons. Sequences were derived from peripheral blood, sampled on day 0 of AZD1222 vaccination. All receptors derive from an adult in good health. Each CDR3 is given with its conserved first and last residue. A D gene is named only where the DNA matches it firmly.

TRBV29-1	NA	TRBJ2-3	TGCAGCGTTGCTGGACAGTACACAGATACGCAGTATTTT	CSVAGQYTDTQYF
TRBV7-9	NA	TRBJ2-4	TGTGCCAGCAGCGATGACCCTCCGGTGAACATTCAGTACTTC	CASSDDPPVNIQYF
TRBV7-2	TRBD2	TRBJ2-3	TGTGCCACCACCCGGGGACTAGCGGGGGGCCACGTCACAGATACGCAGTATTTT	CATTRGLAGGHVTDTQYF
TRBV6-5	NA	TRBJ1-2	TGTGCCAGCAGTTACAATGCAGCAAATGGCTACACCTTC	CASSYNAANGYTF
TRBV6-5	NA	TRBJ1-1	TGTGCCAGCAGGTCGAACACTGAAGCTTTCTTT	CASRSNTEAFF
TRBV30	NA	TRBJ1-3	TGTGCCTGGAGTGAGGAATCTGACACCATATATTTT	CAWSEESDTIYF
TRBV27	NA	TRBJ1-1	TGTGCCAGCAGTTTTCGAAGTTGGGGATTATGGAACACTGAAGCTTTCTTT	CASSFRSWGLWNTEAFF
TRBV7-9	NA	TRBJ2-4	TGTGCCAGCAGCCCCCTCCTTAACATTCAGTACTTC	CASSPLLNIQYF
TRBV3-1/TRBV3-2	TRBD1	TRBJ2-7	TGTGCCAGCAACCCCGGACAGGGGAGCTACGAGCAGTACTTC	CASNPGQGSYEQYF
TRBV3-1/TRBV3-2	NA	TRBJ2-3	TGTGCCAGCAGCCCCTTATCGGGGTTCACAGATACGCAGTATTTT	CASSPLSGFTDTQYF
TRBV28	NA	TRBJ1-2	TGTGCCAGCAGTTTTTGGGACTATGGCTACACCTTC	CASSFWDYGYTF
TRBV5-4	TRBD2	TRBJ2-5	TGTGCCAGCAGCTCCCGACTAGCGGGGGGCGGAGAGACCCAGTACTTC	CASSSRLAGGGETQYF
TRBV6-5	TRBD1	TRBJ2-7	TGTGCCAGCAGTTACGGGACAGGGGACCGCGAGCAGTACTTC	CASSYGTGDREQYF
TRBV19	NA	TRBJ1-5	TGTGCCAGTAGTATAGGAGGGGGGCGCGATCAGCCCCAGCATTTT	CASSIGGGRDQPQHF
TRBV12-3/TRBV12-4	NA	TRBJ2-5	TGTGCCAGCAGTTTTGCCCACCAAGAGACCCAGTACTTC	CASSFAHQETQYF
TRBV5-1	NA	TRBJ1-2	TGCGCCAGCAGCTTGGGGGGCTCAAACTATGGCTACACCTTC	CASSLGGSNYGYTF
TRBV12-3/TRBV12-4	NA	TRBJ2-7	TGTGCCAGCAGTTTCGGGCATAACTACGAGCAGTACTTC	CASSFGHNYEQYF
TRBV6-5	NA	TRBJ1-1	TGTGCCAGCGGTACACAGCCGGACACTGAAGCTTTCTTT	CASGTQPDTEAFF